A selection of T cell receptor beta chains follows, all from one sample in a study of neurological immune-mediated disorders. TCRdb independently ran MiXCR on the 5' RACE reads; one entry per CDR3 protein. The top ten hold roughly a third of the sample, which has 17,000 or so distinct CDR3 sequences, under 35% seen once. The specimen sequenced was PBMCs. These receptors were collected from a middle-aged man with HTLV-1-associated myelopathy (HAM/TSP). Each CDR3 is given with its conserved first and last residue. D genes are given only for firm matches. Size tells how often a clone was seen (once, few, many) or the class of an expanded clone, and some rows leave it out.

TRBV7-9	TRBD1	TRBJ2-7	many	CASSSTRQGESYEQYF	TGTGCCAGCAGCTCCACCCGACAGGGGGAATCCTACGAGCAGTACTTC
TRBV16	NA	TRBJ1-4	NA	CASSQTRGAVGEKLFF	TGTGCCAGCAGCCAAACGCGGGGGGCCGTTGGTGAAAAACTGTTTTTT
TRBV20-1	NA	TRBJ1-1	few	CSASLRPAEAFF	TGCAGTGCTAGCTTAAGACCCGCTGAAGCTTTCTTT
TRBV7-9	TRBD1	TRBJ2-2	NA	CASSPNRGGELFF	TGTGCCAGCAGCCCAAACAGGGGCGGGGAGCTGTTTTTT
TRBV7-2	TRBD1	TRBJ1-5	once	CASSLGQGGSQPQHF	TGTGCCAGCAGCCTGGGACAGGGGGGAAGTCAGCCCCAGCATTTT
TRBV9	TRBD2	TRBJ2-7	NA	CASSVSGDGSGNYEQYF	TGTGCCAGCAGCGTTAGCGGAGATGGGAGCGGGAACTACGAGCAGTACTTC
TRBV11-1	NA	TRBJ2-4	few	CASSASDPLAKNIQYF	TGTGCCAGCAGCGCCTCGGACCCGCTAGCCAAAAACATTCAGTACTTC
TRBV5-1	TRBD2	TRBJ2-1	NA	CASSLAGIAGTYNEQFF	TGCGCCAGCAGCTTGGCCGGTATAGCGGGAACCTACAATGAGCAGTTCTTC
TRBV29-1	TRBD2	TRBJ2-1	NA	CSVEDLAGTLGEQFF	TGCAGCGTTGAAGATCTAGCGGGGACGTTAGGGGAGCAGTTCTTC
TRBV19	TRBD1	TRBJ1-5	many	CASSSTRAGQGVSSSNQPQHF	TGTGCCAGTAGCTCGACCCGGGCGGGACAGGGCGTTTCGAGTAGCAATCAGCCCCAGCATTTT
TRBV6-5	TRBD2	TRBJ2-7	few	CASSSGTSVGTYEQYF	TGTGCCAGCAGTTCCGGGACTAGCGTGGGAACCTACGAGCAGTACTTC
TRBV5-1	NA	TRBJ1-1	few	CASSPTGWDTEAFF	TGCGCCAGCAGCCCGACAGGATGGGACACTGAAGCTTTCTTT
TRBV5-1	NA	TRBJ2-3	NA	CASSLRIANTDTQYF	TGCGCCAGCAGCTTGCGGATAGCGAACACAGATACGCAGTATTTT
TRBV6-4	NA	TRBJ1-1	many	CASREEGGAGTEAFF	TGTGCCAGCCGAGAGGAGGGCGGAGCGGGGACTGAAGCTTTCTTT
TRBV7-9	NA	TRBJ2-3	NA	CASSLFSGTDTQYF	TGTGCCAGCAGCTTGTTCAGCGGCACAGATACGCAGTATTTT
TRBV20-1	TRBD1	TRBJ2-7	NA	CSAWDRGIYEQYF	TGCAGTGCGTGGGACAGGGGGATCTACGAGCAGTACTTC
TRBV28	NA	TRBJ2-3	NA	CASSLRQSSDTQYF	TGTGCCAGCAGTCTAAGACAGTCCTCCGATACGCAGTATTTT
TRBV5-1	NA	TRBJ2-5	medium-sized	CASRQGLQETQYF	TGCGCCAGCAGACAGGGACTGCAAGAGACCCAGTACTTC
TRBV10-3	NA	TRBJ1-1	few	CAISEWGRLWTEAFF	TGTGCCATCAGTGAGTGGGGCAGACTTTGGACTGAAGCTTTCTTT
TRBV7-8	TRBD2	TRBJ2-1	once	CASSLGLAGAWDEQFF	TGTGCCAGCAGCTTAGGACTAGCGGGAGCGTGGGATGAGCAGTTCTTC
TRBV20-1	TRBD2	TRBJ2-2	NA	CSAPGLAENTVELFF	TGCAGTGCTCCGGGACTAGCGGAAAACACCGTGGAGCTGTTTTTT
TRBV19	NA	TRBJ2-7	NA	CASTQGEEQYF	TGTGCCAGTACCCAAGGAGAGGAGCAGTACTTC
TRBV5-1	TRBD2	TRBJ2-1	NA	CASRGSSGNNEQFF	TGCGCCAGCCGCGGCTCTAGCGGGAACAATGAGCAGTTCTTC
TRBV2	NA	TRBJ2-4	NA	CASSDWTGLSKNIQYF	TGTGCCAGCAGTGATTGGACAGGACTATCCAAAAACATTCAGTACTTC
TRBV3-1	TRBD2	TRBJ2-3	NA	CASSQGGTSGTTDTQYF	TGTGCCAGCAGCCAAGGGGGGACTAGCGGAACCACAGATACGCAGTATTTT
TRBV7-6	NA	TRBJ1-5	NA	CASSLDWGDTDNSNQPQHF	TGTGCCAGCAGCTTAGATTGGGGGGACACCGACAATAGCAATCAGCCCCAGCATTTT
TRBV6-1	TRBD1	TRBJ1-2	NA	CASSEADRGGYTF	TGTGCCAGCAGTGAAGCGGACAGGGGTGGCTACACCTTC
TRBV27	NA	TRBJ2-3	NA	CASSFHGRPDTQYF	TGTGCCAGCAGTTTCCACGGGAGACCAGATACGCAGTATTTT
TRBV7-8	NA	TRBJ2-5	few	CASSSTEFEETQYF	TGTGCCAGCAGTTCGACAGAGTTCGAAGAGACCCAGTACTTC
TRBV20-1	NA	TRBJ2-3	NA	CSASLLADTQYF	TGCAGTGCTTCCTTACTTGCGGATACGCAGTATTTT
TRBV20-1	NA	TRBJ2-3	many	CSARVPGTHTQYF	TGCAGTGCTAGAGTTCCGGGCACACATACGCAGTATTTT
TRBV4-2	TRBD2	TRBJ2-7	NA	CASSLGAGLAGEQYF	TGTGCCAGCAGCCTCGGAGCGGGACTAGCGGGAGAGCAGTACTTC
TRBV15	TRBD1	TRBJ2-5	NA	CATSARDRGKETQYF	TGTGCCACCAGCGCCCGGGACAGGGGTAAAGAGACCCAGTACTTC
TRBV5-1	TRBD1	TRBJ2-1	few	CASSLMDRGSNEQFF	TGCGCCAGCAGCTTGATGGACAGGGGGTCTAATGAGCAGTTCTTC
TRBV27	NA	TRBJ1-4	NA	CASSFNGGREKLFF	TGTGCCAGCAGTTTTAACGGGGGGCGGGAAAAACTGTTTTTT
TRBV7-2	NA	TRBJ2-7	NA	CASSLGGGAPYEQYF	TGTGCCAGCAGCCTCGGGGGCGGGGCCCCCTACGAGCAGTACTTC
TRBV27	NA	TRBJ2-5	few	CASSSKSSQETQYF	TGTGCCAGCAGTTCGAAAAGCTCCCAAGAGACCCAGTACTTC
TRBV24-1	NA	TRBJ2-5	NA	CATSDPPMETQYF	TGTGCCACCAGTGATCCCCCGATGGAGACCCAGTACTTC
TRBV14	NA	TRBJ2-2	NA	CASSQARAGELFF	TGTGCCAGCAGCCAAGCGAGGGCCGGGGAGCTGTTTTTT
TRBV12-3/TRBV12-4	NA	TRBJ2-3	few	CASTLGTPGDTQYF	TGTGCCAGCACCCTCGGGACCCCAGGCGATACGCAGTATTTT
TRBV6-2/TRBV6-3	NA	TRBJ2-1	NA	CASSQGNEQFF	TGTGCCAGCAGTCAGGGCAATGAGCAGTTCTTC
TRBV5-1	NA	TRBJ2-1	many	CASSLGTGSRLNEQFF	TGCGCCAGCAGCTTGGGGACGGGGTCCCGCCTCAATGAGCAGTTCTTC
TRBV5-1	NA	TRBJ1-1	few	CASSFMGPGDTEAFF	TGCGCCAGCAGCTTCATGGGACCGGGGGACACTGAAGCTTTCTTT
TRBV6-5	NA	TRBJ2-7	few	CASSLSGVGTYEQYF	TGTGCCAGCAGTCTTTCAGGGGTCGGAACCTACGAGCAGTACTTC
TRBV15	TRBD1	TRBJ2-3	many	CATSPGQGTDTQYF	TGTGCCACCAGCCCTGGACAGGGTACAGATACGCAGTATTTT
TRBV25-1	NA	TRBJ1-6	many	CASSAGTPNSPLHF	TGTGCCAGCAGTGCCGGGACACCTAATTCACCCCTCCACTTT
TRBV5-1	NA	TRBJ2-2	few	CASSLTQGFGELFF	TGCGCCAGCAGCTTGACACAGGGTTTCGGGGAGCTGTTTTTT
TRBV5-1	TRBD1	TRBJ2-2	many	CASSGNRGGGELFF	TGCGCCAGCAGCGGGAACAGGGGCGGCGGGGAGCTGTTTTTT
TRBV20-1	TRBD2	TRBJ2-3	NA	CSAVGGGAADTQYF	TGCAGCGCCGTGGGCGGGGGGGCCGCAGATACGCAGTATTTT
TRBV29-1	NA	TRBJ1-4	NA	CSVVGMGGEKLFF	TGCAGCGTTGTAGGGATGGGTGGTGAAAAACTGTTTTTT
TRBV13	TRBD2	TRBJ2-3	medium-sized	CASSRGLAGGNTDTQYF	TGTGCCAGCAGCCGCGGACTAGCGGGGGGAAACACAGATACGCAGTATTTT
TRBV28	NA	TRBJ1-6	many	CASSSPGLPAASPLHF	TGTGCCAGCAGTTCTCCGGGACTTCCCGCTGCATCACCCCTCCACTTT
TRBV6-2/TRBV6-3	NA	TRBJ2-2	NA	CASTPGSGDRLNTGELFF	TGTGCCAGCACTCCCGGGTCGGGGGACCGACTGAACACCGGGGAGCTGTTTTTT
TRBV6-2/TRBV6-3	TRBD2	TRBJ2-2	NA	CASSHRAGLNTGELFF	TGTGCCAGCAGCCACCGAGCGGGGTTAAACACCGGGGAGCTGTTTTTT
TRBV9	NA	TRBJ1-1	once	CASLRDSRGGAFF	TGTGCCAGCCTCCGGGACTCAAGGGGGGGGGCTTTCTTT
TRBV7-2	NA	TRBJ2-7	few	CASSPPSPYEQYF	TGTGCCAGCAGCCCGCCAAGTCCCTACGAGCAGTACTTC
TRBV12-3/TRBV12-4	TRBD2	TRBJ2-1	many	CASSPSGTNINEQFF	TGTGCCAGCAGTCCCTCGGGGACTAACATCAATGAGCAGTTCTTC
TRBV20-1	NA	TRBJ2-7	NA	CSALERQTTSPEQYF	TGCAGTGCTTTAGAAAGACAGACGACCTCCCCCGAGCAGTACTTC
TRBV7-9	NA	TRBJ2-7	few	CASSLTGPPYEQYF	TGTGCCAGCAGCTTAACGGGACCCCCCTACGAGCAGTACTTC